This T cell receptor beta chain was sequenced in a study of blood T cell repertoires in COVID-19. Background on the study: Samples of COVID-19 (acute and convalescent) were obtained from the United States, Italy and Spain. PBMCs, B-cell-depleted T cells, or T cells provided the cDNA or gDNA that made up the material.

With 5 bases removed from V and 1 base from J, the gap between germline ends came to 9 bases. Germline V gene lookup returns CDR1 SEHNR and CDR2 FQNEAQ (reference sequence). There are 13 residues in the CDR3. Original processing notes: Scientists estimated how many nucleated cells there were by amplifying reference gene primers. The method was immunoSEQ multiplex PCR; TCRdb's version includes in-frame clones alone and lacks a portion of them. V and J calls and clone size are copied from that table; D and trimming were computed from the DNA. The table shows around 150,000 clones, with approximately 86% occurring only once.

Sequencing was carried out using peripheral blood. This TCR came from a young man with acute or convalescent COVID-19. The chain links TRBV7-9 to TRBJ2-7, with D hard to call. The CDR3 DNA is TGTGCCAGCAGCGACATAAATTCCTACGAGCAGTACGTC. It translates to CASSDINSYEQYV.